This T cell receptor (beta chain) came from a study of T cell responses to AZD1222 COVID-19 vaccine. Study observations and caveats: Among the donors, most were white British and more were female, and clonal diversity was possibly underestimated.

From germline, CDR1 is SGHTA and CDR2 FQGNSA. V was cut by 4 bases and J by 4 bases, with 19 bases left in between. This CDR3 has 16 residues. About this clone: Its antigen is unidentified.

Clones were sequenced by immunoSEQ multiplex PCR, and TCRdb holds only the in-frame ones, with some missing. In the table there are 90,000 to 120,000 clones, roughly 90% of which are singletons. The material was peripheral blood, obtained on day 0 of AZD1222 vaccination. The chain links TRBV7-2 to TRBJ1-2, with D possibly matching TRBD1 (6 bases). The clonotype was recovered from an adult in good health. The CDR3 nucleotides are TGTGCCAGCAGCTACACAGGGACGCCCGAACCCTATGGCTACACCTTC. This encodes CASSYTGTPEPYGYTF.